Below are 19 T cell receptor beta chains sequenced from a single sample in a study of cytomegalovirus exposure and HLA in healthy donors. Amplification used 60 Vbeta primers and 13 Jbeta primers. Using immunoSEQ multiplex PCR, the repertoire was profiled, and TCRdb retains in-frame clones only, with some absent. The repertoire holds roughly 180,000 clones, about 78% seen once, with about 13% in the top ten. The specimen was PBMCs. These receptors came from a woman aged 45-65 years in good health and CMV-seropositive.

The V gene is TRBV30, the J gene TRBJ2-7, with D tentatively TRBD2 (7 bases). The CDR3 has 12 amino acids. V lost 7 bases and J lost 4, with 14 bases in between. Germline-derived CDR1 and CDR2 are GTSNPN and SVGIG (reference sequence). This CDR3 is CASERGGYEQYF. The CDR3 DNA reads as TGTGCCTCGGAGAGGGGGGGGTACGAGCAGTACTTC.

The chain recombines TRBV18 with TRBJ2-3; 8 bases are a match to TRBD2. The junction had 7 bases not matched to a gene; V was cut back by 2 bases and J by 3 bases. The CDR3 has 16 residues. Germline assignment: CDR1 KGHSH and CDR2 LQKENI. The CDR3 nucleotides are TGTGCCAGCTCACCAGGAGTAGCGGGGCAAACAGATACGCAGTATTTT. This codes for CASSPGVAGQTDTQYF.

The V call is TRBV2, the J call TRBJ1-2; D ambiguous. The CDR3 has 15 residues. The germline gives CDR1 SNHLY, CDR2 FYNNEI. Trimming stripped 3 bases from V and 0 bases from J, with 11 bases between. The CDR3 DNA follows: TGTGCCAGCAGTGAGTACAGCCAAGCTAACTATGGCTACACCTTC. Translated: CASSEYSQANYGYTF. Full variable domain (outside the CDR3, taken from reference TRBV2 and TRBJ1-2): EPEVTQTPSHQVTQMGQEVILRCVPISNHLYFYWYRQILGQKVEFLVSFYNNEISEKSEIFDDQFSVERPDGSNFTLKIRSTKLEDSAMYFCASSEYSQANYGYTFGSGTRLTVV.

The V call is TRBV4-1, the J call TRBJ1-5, with D perhaps TRBD1 (5 bases). The length of the CDR3 is 15 residues. Deletions cut 0 bases from V and 9 bases from J, with 15 bases between. CDR1 and CDR2 from the germline V gene are MGHRA and YSYEKL. In DNA, the CDR3 is TGCGCCAGCAGCCAAGATCGGGGGACTATTTGGCCCCAGCATTTT. Its protein product is CASSQDRGTIWPQHF.

The chain employs TRBV4-1 and TRBJ2-1, with 9 bases fitting TRBD1. V trimming: 3 bases; J trimming: 8 bases; junction bases outside the gene matches: 2. The germline V gene encodes CDR1 MGHRA and CDR2 YSYEKL. The CDR3 is 13 residues long. The CDR3 loop is CASSQGQGDEQFF. The CDR3 DNA reads TGCGCCAGCAGCCAGGGACAGGGAGATGAGCAGTTCTTC.

The rearrangement uses TRBV4-2 and TRBJ2-2; D is possibly TRBD2 (6 bases). V lost 0 bases to trimming and J lost 6 bases, with 8 bases between them. This CDR3 is 14 amino acids long. Germline V lookup: CDR1 LGHNA, CDR2 YNFKEQ. This CDR3 is CASSQETGAGELFF. Here the CDR3 DNA reads TGTGCCAGCAGCCAAGAGACGGGGGCCGGGGAGCTGTTTTTT.

The chain joins TRBV7-3 to TRBJ2-3, with 7 bases lining up with TRBD2. Germline V lookup: CDR1 SGHTA, CDR2 FQGTGA. The ends lost 0 bases at V and 2 bases at J; junction bases unmatched: 5. This CDR3 has 16 amino acids. The CDR3 DNA sequence: TGTGCCAGCAGCTTAACGGTAGCGGGCCCCACAGATACGCAGTATTTT. Protein product: CASSLTVAGPTDTQYF.

The table lists this clone with a count of one. This rearrangement joins TRBV5-1 to TRBJ1-2; 10 nucleotides agree with TRBD1. V dropped 3 bases and J dropped 4; count of bases not matched to a gene: 3. CDR1 SGHRS and CDR2 YFSETQ come from the germline V gene. The CDR3 consists of 14 residues. CDR3 in amino acids: CASSSWTGGYGYTF. The CDR3 bases are TGCGCCAGCAGCTCCTGGACAGGGGGCTATGGCTACACCTTC.

This sequence joins TRBV6-1 and TRBJ1-5, with unresolved D. The V end was cut by 4 bases, the J end by 0 bases, with 10 bases between. The CDR3 is 15 residues long. CDR1 is MNHNS and CDR2 is SASEGT in the germline V gene. DNA of the CDR3: TGTGCCAGCAGTGCGTTATTTCCTAGCAATCAGCCCCAGCATTTT. It specifies CASSALFPSNQPQHF.

V gene TRBV5-6 combines with J gene TRBJ2-5, with 10 bases fitting TRBD1. After removal of 4 bases from V and 6 bases from J, the junction contained 15 bases not matched to a gene. This CDR3 contains 17 residues. Germline CDR1 is SGHDT and CDR2 is YYEEEE. The CDR3 region is CASSRPPGTGVRKTQYF. The CDR3 nucleotides read TGTGCCAGCAGCAGACCCCCCGGGACAGGGGTGCGAAAGACCCAGTACTTC.

CDR3 coding DNA: TGTGCCAGTTCCCCGACAGGGACCTATCAGCCCCAGCATTTT. Translated: CASSPTGTYQPQHF. This rearrangement joins TRBV6-5 to TRBJ1-5; the match to TRBD1 covers 7 bases. Trimming removed 9 bases from V and 5 bases from J; junction bases left unmatched: 10. Germline loops: CDR1 MNHEY, CDR2 SVGAGI. There are 14 residues in the CDR3.

This clone was detected a few times. The chain is built from TRBV30 and TRBJ2-3; TRBD2 aligns across 9 bases. CDR3 length equals 18 residues. Germline assignment: CDR1 GTSNPN and CDR2 SVGIG (reference sequence). J lost 0 bases, V lost 1 base, and 11 bases had no gene match. CDR3 sequence: CAWSGREASGVSTDTQYF. The DNA of the CDR3 is TGTGCCTGGAGTGGCAGGGAGGCTAGCGGGGTTAGCACAGATACGCAGTATTTT. The whole variable domain, remainder taken from reference TRBV30 and TRBJ2-3, is SQTIHQWPATLVQPVGSPLSLECTVEGTSNPNLYWYRQAAGRGLQLLFYSVGIGQISSEVPQNLSASRPQDRQFILSSKKLLLSDSGFYLCAWSGREASGVSTDTQYFGPGTRLTVL.

The V and J genes are TRBV6-6 and TRBJ2-3; 7 nucleotides agree with TRBD2. The CDR3 has 16 residues. Trimming took 6 bases from V and 2 from J; bases not matched to a gene: 11. Germline lookup yields CDR1 MNHNY and CDR2 SVGAGI (reference sequence). CDR3 sequence (DNA): TGTGCCAGCAGGAGACGACTAGCCACAGCCACAGATACGCAGTATTTT. Translation gives CASRRRLATATDTQYF.

The J gene is TRBJ1-1, the V gene TRBV14; D may be TRBD1 (5 bases). CDR3 length equals 11 residues. Germline V gene data show CDR1 as SGHDN and CDR2 as FVKESK. Trimming stripped 10 bases from V and 4 bases from J, with 10 bases between. The CDR3 DNA reads as TGTGCCACCAGGGAGGGCACTGAAGCTTTCTTT. Amino acid sequence: CATREGTEAFF.

The chain combines TRBV13 with TRBJ1-1; the D gene is possibly TRBD1 (5 bases). The CDR3 is 14 residues long. CDR1 is PRHDT and CDR2 is FYEKMQ in the germline V gene (reference sequence). V lost 4 bases to trimming and J lost 13 bases, with 22 bases between them. As DNA, the CDR3 is TGTGCCAGCAGCTCTGGGACTGATAGTTCGGGTGGTTTCTTT. It specifies CASSSGTDSSGGFF.

This clone was found once. This rearrangement joins TRBV5-1 to TRBJ1-2; no firm D call. The CDR3 extends over 14 amino acids. V dropped 0 bases and J dropped 4 bases, with 10 bases sitting between them. The germline V gene has CDR1 SGHRS and CDR2 YFSETQ. The CDR3 protein is CASSLVLESYGYTF. The DNA for the CDR3 is TGCGCCAGCAGCTTGGTTTTGGAGTCCTATGGCTACACCTTC.

V gene TRBV4-1 combines with J gene TRBJ2-5, with D maybe TRBD2 (5 bases). The CDR3 has 15 residues. In germline, CDR1 is MGHRA, CDR2 YSYEKL. V lost 4 bases and J lost 1, with 13 bases in between. CDR3 residues: CASSLVVGVQETQYF. CDR3 nucleotides: TGCGCCAGCAGCCTGGTGGTCGGGGTCCAAGAGACCCAGTACTTC.

The genes are TRBV6-5 and TRBJ2-7; no clear D. Germline V lookup: CDR1 MNHEY, CDR2 SVGAGI. CDR3 length: 14 amino acids. With 5 bases removed from V and 5 bases from J, the gap between germline ends came to 16 bases. In nucleotides, the CDR3 is TGTGCCAGCAGTGAAACTCGATCACTAAACGAGCAGTACTTC. Protein product: CASSETRSLNEQYF.

The chain has TRBV5-6 and TRBJ2-2; 9 bases are shared with TRBD1. CDR3 length: 16 amino acids. Losses at the gene ends were 2 bases for V and 0 bases for J; bases not matched to a gene: 2. Germline CDR1 SGHDT, CDR2 YYEEEE. In DNA, the CDR3 is TGTGCCAGCAGCTTAACAGGGGGCGCGAACACCGGGGAGCTGTTTTTT. This codes for CASSLTGGANTGELFF.